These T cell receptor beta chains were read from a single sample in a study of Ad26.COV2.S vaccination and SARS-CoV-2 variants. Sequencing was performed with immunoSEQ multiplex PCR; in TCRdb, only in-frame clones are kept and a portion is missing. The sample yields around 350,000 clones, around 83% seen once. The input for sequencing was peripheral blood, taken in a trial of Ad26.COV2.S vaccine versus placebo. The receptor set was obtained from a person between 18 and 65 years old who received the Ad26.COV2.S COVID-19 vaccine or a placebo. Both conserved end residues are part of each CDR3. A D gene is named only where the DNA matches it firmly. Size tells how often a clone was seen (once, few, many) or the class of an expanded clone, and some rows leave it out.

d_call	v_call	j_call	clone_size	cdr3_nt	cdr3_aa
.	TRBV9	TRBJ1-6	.	TGTGCCAGCAGCACGCTTCCAGGCAATTCACCCCTCCACTTT	CASSTLPGNSPLHF
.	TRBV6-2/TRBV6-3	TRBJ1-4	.	TGTGCCAGCAGTTACGTCGGAACTAATGAAAAACTGTTTTTT	CASSYVGTNEKLFF
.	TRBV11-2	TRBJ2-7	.	TGTGCCAGCAGCTTAGGAAGCTCCTACGAGCAGTACTTC	CASSLGSSYEQYF
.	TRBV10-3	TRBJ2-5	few	TGTGCCATCAGTGAGAGGGGGGCCCAAGAGACCCAGTACTTC	CAISERGAQETQYF
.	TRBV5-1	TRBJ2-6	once	TGCGCCAGCAGCTTGGGGCCAGGGATCTCTGGGGCCAACGTCCTGACTTTC	CASSLGPGISGANVLTF
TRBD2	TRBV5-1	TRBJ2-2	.	TGCGCCAGCAGCACCGGACTAGCGGACACCGGGGAGCTGTTTTTT	CASSTGLADTGELFF
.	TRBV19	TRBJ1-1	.	TGTGCCAGTAGTATAGGACGGGAGAACACTGAAGCTTTCTTT	CASSIGRENTEAFF
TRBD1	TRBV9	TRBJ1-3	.	TGTGCCAGCAGCGTAGCGGGACAGGGGGACGCTGGAAACACCATATATTTT	CASSVAGQGDAGNTIYF
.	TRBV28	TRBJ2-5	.	TGTGCCAGCAAGGGGTCAGGGTTTTTGGGCCAAGAGACCCAGTACTTC	CASKGSGFLGQETQYF
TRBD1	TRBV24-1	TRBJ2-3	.	TGTGCCACCAGTGATCCGGGACAGGGGGCAACAGATACGCAGTATTTT	CATSDPGQGATDTQYF
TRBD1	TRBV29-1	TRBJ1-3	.	TGCAGCGGACAGGGGGCTTCGGGAAACACCATATATTTT	CSGQGASGNTIYF
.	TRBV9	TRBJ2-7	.	TGTGCCAGCAGCGTAGCCGGGACGAGCTACGAGCAGTACTTC	CASSVAGTSYEQYF
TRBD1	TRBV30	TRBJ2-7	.	TGTGCCTGGAGTAACCCCCGGACAGGGCCAATCGAGCAGTACTTC	CAWSNPRTGPIEQYF
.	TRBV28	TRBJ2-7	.	TGTGCCAGCAGTGATACAGCCCGGGTGGAGCAGTACTTC	CASSDTARVEQYF
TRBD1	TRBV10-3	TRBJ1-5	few	TGTGCCATCAGGGGGGACAGCGAGAATCAGCCCCAGCATTTT	CAIRGDSENQPQHF
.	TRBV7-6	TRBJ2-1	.	TGTGCCAGCAGTTCCGACAGCGGAACCTACAATGAGCAGTTCTTC	CASSSDSGTYNEQFF
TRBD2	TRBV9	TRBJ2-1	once	TGTGCCAGCAGCCCCCTTCGAGGGAGGGCCCCCGTCTTC	CASSPLRGRAPVF
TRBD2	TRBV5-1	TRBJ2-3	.	TGCGCCAGCAGCTTTGGCGGGGGGGACACAGATACGCAGTATTTT	CASSFGGGDTDTQYF